These T cell receptor beta chains were read from a single sample in a study of lung T cells in sarcoidosis with Löfgren's syndrome. MiXCR was run by TCRdb on the reads, yielding one entry per CDR3 protein. Here the sample spans some 65,000 distinct CDR3 sequences, 21% being singletons. The sample was CD4+ T cells from PBMCs. The source of these receptors is a human donor with sarcoidosis (Löfgren's syndrome or another form), or a control subject (not recorded which). Both conserved end residues are part of each CDR3. The D gene is left open where the match is weak. Size values are once, few and many counts, or a class for expanded clones, and some rows have none.

v_call: TRBV3-1
d_call: TRBD1
clone_size: -
j_call: TRBJ1-2
cdr3_length: 16
cdr3_nt: TGTGCCAGCAGCCAAGTGTTCGGGACAGGGGGCGATGGCTACACCTTC
cdr3_aa: CASSQVFGTGGDGYTF

v_call: TRBV11-3
d_call: -
clone_size: -
j_call: TRBJ1-5
cdr3_length: 19
cdr3_nt: TGTGCCAGCAGCTTAGATTCCTCCGACGCATGGAGAATGAATCAGCCCCAGCATTTT
cdr3_aa: CASSLDSSDAWRMNQPQHF

v_call: TRBV5-1
d_call: -
clone_size: many
j_call: TRBJ2-1
cdr3_length: 14
cdr3_nt: TGCGCCAGCGTCGTTGATAGTACAGGGATTGAGCAGTTCTTC
cdr3_aa: CASVVDSTGIEQFF

v_call: TRBV18
d_call: -
clone_size: few
j_call: TRBJ2-7
cdr3_length: 12
cdr3_nt: TGTGCCAGCTCACCCGCCAACTACGAGCAGTACTTC
cdr3_aa: CASSPANYEQYF

v_call: TRBV7-8
d_call: TRBD2
clone_size: many
j_call: TRBJ2-7
cdr3_length: 16
cdr3_nt: TGTGCCAGCAGCGGGGGACTAGCGGGAGATGCCTACGAGCAGTACTTC
cdr3_aa: CASSGGLAGDAYEQYF

v_call: TRBV5-1
d_call: TRBD1
clone_size: -
j_call: TRBJ2-5
cdr3_length: 15
cdr3_nt: TGCGCCAGCACTCTTACGGGACAGCTTCCAGAGACCCAGTACTTC
cdr3_aa: CASTLTGQLPETQYF

v_call: TRBV20-1
d_call: -
clone_size: -
j_call: TRBJ2-1
cdr3_length: 15
cdr3_nt: TGCAGTACTAGAGATCTTGGCAGCTTAAGGAATGAGCAGTTCTTC
cdr3_aa: CSTRDLGSLRNEQFF

v_call: TRBV19
d_call: -
clone_size: many
j_call: TRBJ2-7
cdr3_length: 13
cdr3_nt: TGTGCCAGTAGTATTCCGGGGTACTACGAGCAGTACTTC
cdr3_aa: CASSIPGYYEQYF

v_call: TRBV24-1
d_call: -
clone_size: -
j_call: TRBJ1-3
cdr3_length: 15
cdr3_nt: TGTGCCACCAGTGACCCCACCGCTTCTGGAAACACCATATATTTT
cdr3_aa: CATSDPTASGNTIYF

v_call: TRBV18
d_call: -
clone_size: few
j_call: TRBJ1-5
cdr3_length: 13
cdr3_nt: TGTGCCAGCTCACCACCGGGAAATCAGCCCCAGCATTTT
cdr3_aa: CASSPPGNQPQHF

v_call: TRBV4-2
d_call: TRBD2
clone_size: few
j_call: TRBJ2-3
cdr3_length: 17
cdr3_nt: TGTGCCAGCAGCACCCCGTCGGGGGGAGGGGGCACAGATACGCAGTATTTT
cdr3_aa: CASSTPSGGGGTDTQYF

v_call: TRBV20-1
d_call: TRBD2
clone_size: many
j_call: TRBJ2-7
cdr3_length: 14
cdr3_nt: TGCAGTGCTATAAACAGCGGGAGCTCCTACGAGCAGTACTTC
cdr3_aa: CSAINSGSSYEQYF

v_call: TRBV7-2
d_call: TRBD2
clone_size: -
j_call: TRBJ2-5
cdr3_length: 17
cdr3_nt: TGTGCCAGCAGCTTAGGCATACTAGCGGGAGGCCAAGAGACCCAGTACTTC
cdr3_aa: CASSLGILAGGQETQYF

v_call: TRBV29-1
d_call: -
clone_size: few
j_call: TRBJ2-7
cdr3_length: 12
cdr3_nt: TGCAGCGTTGGCGGACATACCTACGAGCAGTACTTC
cdr3_aa: CSVGGHTYEQYF

v_call: TRBV4-3
d_call: -
clone_size: many
j_call: TRBJ1-2
cdr3_length: 16
cdr3_nt: TGCGCCAGCAGCCAAGATCCGTCGGGGGTGGGATTTGGCTACACCTTC
cdr3_aa: CASSQDPSGVGFGYTF

v_call: TRBV4-3
d_call: TRBD2
clone_size: many
j_call: TRBJ2-3
cdr3_length: 15
cdr3_nt: TGCGCCAGCAGCCTCGGACTAGTAGCGGCAGATACGCAGTATTTT
cdr3_aa: CASSLGLVAADTQYF

v_call: TRBV18
d_call: TRBD2
clone_size: few
j_call: TRBJ2-3
cdr3_length: 15
cdr3_nt: TGTGCCAGCTCACCAAGCGGGAGTACTTCAGATACGCAGTATTTT
cdr3_aa: CASSPSGSTSDTQYF

v_call: TRBV28
d_call: -
clone_size: many
j_call: TRBJ2-1
cdr3_length: 15
cdr3_nt: TGTGCCAGCAGTTTATCTCGCGGACAAAACAATGAGCAGTTCTTC
cdr3_aa: CASSLSRGQNNEQFF

v_call: TRBV6-2/TRBV6-3
d_call: TRBD2
clone_size: many
j_call: TRBJ2-3
cdr3_length: 15
cdr3_nt: TGTGCCAGCAGTTACGGGCGGGAGAAAACAGATACGCAGTATTTT
cdr3_aa: CASSYGREKTDTQYF

v_call: TRBV28
d_call: TRBD1
clone_size: many
j_call: TRBJ1-5
cdr3_length: 15
cdr3_nt: TGTGCCAGCAGTAAATCGGGACAGCCTAATCAGCCCCAGCATTTT
cdr3_aa: CASSKSGQPNQPQHF

v_call: TRBV20-1
d_call: -
clone_size: -
j_call: TRBJ1-3
cdr3_length: 15
cdr3_nt: TGCAGTGCCTCAGACGCCGCGATCTCTGGAAACACCATATATTTT
cdr3_aa: CSASDAAISGNTIYF

v_call: TRBV29-1
d_call: TRBD1
clone_size: -
j_call: TRBJ1-1
cdr3_length: 13
cdr3_nt: TGCAGCGGAGGGGACAGGGGGCTCACTGAAGCTTTCTTT
cdr3_aa: CSGGDRGLTEAFF

v_call: TRBV24-1
d_call: -
clone_size: -
j_call: TRBJ2-7
cdr3_length: 11
cdr3_nt: TGTGCCACCATCAGATGGCACGAGCAGTACTTC
cdr3_aa: CATIRWHEQYF

v_call: TRBV6-1
d_call: TRBD1
clone_size: many
j_call: TRBJ1-5
cdr3_length: 13
cdr3_nt: TGTGCCAGCAAAGGGACAGCCGATCAGCCCCAGCATTTT
cdr3_aa: CASKGTADQPQHF

v_call: TRBV20-1
d_call: -
clone_size: many
j_call: TRBJ1-1
cdr3_length: 14
cdr3_nt: TGCAGTGCTCCTGAGACAGGCCTTCAAACTGAAGCTTTCTTT
cdr3_aa: CSAPETGLQTEAFF

v_call: TRBV28
d_call: TRBD2
clone_size: many
j_call: TRBJ2-1
cdr3_length: 16
cdr3_nt: TGTGCCAGCAGTTCTCCGGGGACTAGCGGGAGTCATGAGCAGTTCTTC
cdr3_aa: CASSSPGTSGSHEQFF

v_call: TRBV28
d_call: -
clone_size: few
j_call: TRBJ1-1
cdr3_length: 12
cdr3_nt: TGTGCCAGCAGTTTAACAGGGTGGGAAGCTTTCTTT
cdr3_aa: CASSLTGWEAFF

v_call: TRBV6-6
d_call: -
clone_size: many
j_call: TRBJ2-3
cdr3_length: 13
cdr3_nt: TGTGCCAGCAGTTACCCTAACACAGATACGCAGTATTTT
cdr3_aa: CASSYPNTDTQYF

v_call: TRBV7-9
d_call: TRBD2
clone_size: few
j_call: TRBJ2-3
cdr3_length: 15
cdr3_nt: TGTGCCAGCAGTCCCCGGGGGGGGACTACAGATACGCAGTATTTT
cdr3_aa: CASSPRGGTTDTQYF

v_call: TRBV20-1
d_call: -
clone_size: -
j_call: TRBJ2-3
cdr3_length: 11
cdr3_nt: TGCAGTGTCCCGGGGGGCGATACGCAGTATTTT
cdr3_aa: CSVPGGDTQYF

v_call: TRBV28
d_call: -
clone_size: many
j_call: TRBJ2-1
cdr3_length: 13
cdr3_nt: TGTGCCAGCAGGGAAACAGGGTTAGATGAGCAGTTCTTC
cdr3_aa: CASRETGLDEQFF

v_call: TRBV19
d_call: TRBD1
clone_size: -
j_call: TRBJ2-5
cdr3_length: 16
cdr3_nt: TGTGCCAGTTCTGTAGCTGGGACAGGGGAACAAGAGACCCAGTACTTC
cdr3_aa: CASSVAGTGEQETQYF

v_call: TRBV5-4
d_call: TRBD2
clone_size: once
j_call: TRBJ2-7
cdr3_length: 14
cdr3_nt: TGTGCCAGCAGCCTTCATGGGGGGGGCTACGAGCAGTACTTC
cdr3_aa: CASSLHGGGYEQYF

v_call: TRBV28
d_call: TRBD2
clone_size: many
j_call: TRBJ2-3
cdr3_length: 16
cdr3_nt: TGTGCCAGCAGTGGTAGCGGGAGGGCCCGAACAGATACGCAGTATTTT
cdr3_aa: CASSGSGRARTDTQYF

v_call: TRBV6-2/TRBV6-3
d_call: TRBD1
clone_size: many
j_call: TRBJ1-1
cdr3_length: 17
cdr3_nt: TGTGCCAGCACCGACGGGGACAGGGGGTTCCAGAACACTGAAGCTTTCTTT
cdr3_aa: CASTDGDRGFQNTEAFF

v_call: TRBV20-1
d_call: -
clone_size: many
j_call: TRBJ1-1
cdr3_length: 13
cdr3_nt: TGCAGTGCCCCCTCGGTTCTCACCACTGAAGCTTTCTTT
cdr3_aa: CSAPSVLTTEAFF

v_call: TRBV19
d_call: -
clone_size: few
j_call: TRBJ2-1
cdr3_length: 15
cdr3_nt: TGTGCCAGTAGTATATCCCGCTCGTCCTACAATGAGCAGTTCTTC
cdr3_aa: CASSISRSSYNEQFF

v_call: TRBV15
d_call: -
clone_size: few
j_call: TRBJ2-6
cdr3_length: 17
cdr3_nt: TGTGCCACCAGCAGAGTAGTGTTCCGCGTGGAGGCCAACGTCCTGACTTTC
cdr3_aa: CATSRVVFRVEANVLTF

v_call: TRBV28
d_call: -
clone_size: many
j_call: TRBJ1-4
cdr3_length: 15
cdr3_nt: TGTGCCAGCAGGGGGAGAGGGGCAACGGATGAAAAACTGTTTTTT
cdr3_aa: CASRGRGATDEKLFF

v_call: TRBV4-2
d_call: -
clone_size: -
j_call: TRBJ1-2
cdr3_length: 15
cdr3_nt: TGTGCCAGCAGCCAGAGGACAGCCTTGAGCTATGGCTGCACCTTC
cdr3_aa: CASSQRTALSYGCTF

v_call: TRBV9
d_call: TRBD2
clone_size: -
j_call: TRBJ2-5
cdr3_length: 15
cdr3_nt: TGTGCCAGCAGCGTCGGACTAGCCAGAGGTGAGACCCAGTACTTC
cdr3_aa: CASSVGLARGETQYF

v_call: TRBV28
d_call: TRBD2
clone_size: -
j_call: TRBJ2-1
cdr3_length: 15
cdr3_nt: TGTGCCAGCAGTTCGACTAGCTCACCCCTTCGGGAGCAGTTCTTC
cdr3_aa: CASSSTSSPLREQFF

v_call: TRBV6-6
d_call: -
clone_size: many
j_call: TRBJ2-1
cdr3_length: 16
cdr3_nt: TGTGCCAGCAGTTACTGGGGAGCGGGACAGGACAATGAGCAGTTCTTC
cdr3_aa: CASSYWGAGQDNEQFF

v_call: TRBV11-2
d_call: -
clone_size: -
j_call: TRBJ2-5
cdr3_length: 15
cdr3_nt: TGTGCCAGCAGCTTAGGGGGTCTGGTTAGTGAGACCCAGTACTTC
cdr3_aa: CASSLGGLVSETQYF

v_call: TRBV27
d_call: TRBD2
clone_size: many
j_call: TRBJ2-3
cdr3_length: 15
cdr3_nt: TGTGCCAGCTGCTGGGCTAGCGGGCGGGTTGATACGCAGTATTTT
cdr3_aa: CASCWASGRVDTQYF

v_call: TRBV6-2/TRBV6-3
d_call: -
clone_size: many
j_call: TRBJ2-3
cdr3_length: 13
cdr3_nt: TGTGCCAGCAGCGGCAGCGGGACAGATACGCAGTATTTT
cdr3_aa: CASSGSGTDTQYF

v_call: TRBV4-1
d_call: -
clone_size: few
j_call: TRBJ2-1
cdr3_length: 16
cdr3_nt: TGCGCCAGCAGCCAAGATCCGAACCTCTCCTACAATGAGCAGTTCTTC
cdr3_aa: CASSQDPNLSYNEQFF

v_call: TRBV27
d_call: -
clone_size: many
j_call: TRBJ1-1
cdr3_length: 14
cdr3_nt: TGTGCCAGCAGTTTACGGGGGGCTGGCACTGAAGCTTTCTTT
cdr3_aa: CASSLRGAGTEAFF

v_call: TRBV7-8
d_call: -
clone_size: many
j_call: TRBJ2-3
cdr3_length: 11
cdr3_nt: TGTGCCAGCAGCCATCAAGGGCAGGGACATTTT
cdr3_aa: CASSHQGQGHF

v_call: TRBV27
d_call: -
clone_size: many
j_call: TRBJ2-1
cdr3_length: 16
cdr3_nt: TGTGCCAGCAGTTCTTCTTCCCAGCCCTCCTCCAATGAGCAGTTCTTC
cdr3_aa: CASSSSSQPSSNEQFF

v_call: TRBV7-6
d_call: TRBD1
clone_size: few
j_call: TRBJ2-3
cdr3_length: 15
cdr3_nt: TGTGCCAGCAGCCGCGGACAGGGGAGGTTGGATACGCAGTATTTT
cdr3_aa: CASSRGQGRLDTQYF